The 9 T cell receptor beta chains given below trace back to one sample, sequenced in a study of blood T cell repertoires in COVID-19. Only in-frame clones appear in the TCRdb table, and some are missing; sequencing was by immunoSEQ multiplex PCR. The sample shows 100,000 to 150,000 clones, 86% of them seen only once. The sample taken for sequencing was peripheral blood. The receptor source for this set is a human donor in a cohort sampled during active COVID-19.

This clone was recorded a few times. The CDR3 region is CASSFSRGPQHF. The DNA of the CDR3 is TGTGCCAGCAGTTTTTCAAGGGGGCCCCAGCATTTT. This chain connects TRBV12-3 or TRBV12-4 to TRBJ1-5, with D perhaps matching TRBD1 (5 bases). Trimming removed 3 bases from V and 9 bases from J, with 9 bases in between. This CDR3 region has 12 residues.

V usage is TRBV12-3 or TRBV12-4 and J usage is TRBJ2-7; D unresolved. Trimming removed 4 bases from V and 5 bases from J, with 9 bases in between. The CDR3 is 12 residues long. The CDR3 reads CASSSVRNEQYF. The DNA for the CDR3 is TGTGCCAGCAGTTCCGTGCGGAACGAGCAGTACTTC.

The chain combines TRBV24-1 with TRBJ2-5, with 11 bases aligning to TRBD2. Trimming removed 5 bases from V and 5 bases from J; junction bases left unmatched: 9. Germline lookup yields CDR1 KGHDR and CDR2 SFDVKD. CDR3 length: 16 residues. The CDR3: CATSVGLAGGMETQYF. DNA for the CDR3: TGTGCCACCAGTGTGGGGCTAGCGGGAGGAATGGAGACCCAGTACTTC.

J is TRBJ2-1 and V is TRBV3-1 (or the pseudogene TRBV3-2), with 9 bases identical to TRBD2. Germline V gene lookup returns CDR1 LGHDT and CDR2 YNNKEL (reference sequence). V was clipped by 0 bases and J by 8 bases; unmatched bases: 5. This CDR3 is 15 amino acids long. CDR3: CASSQEASGTHEQFF. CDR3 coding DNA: TGTGCCAGCAGCCAAGAGGCTAGCGGGACCCATGAGCAGTTCTTC.

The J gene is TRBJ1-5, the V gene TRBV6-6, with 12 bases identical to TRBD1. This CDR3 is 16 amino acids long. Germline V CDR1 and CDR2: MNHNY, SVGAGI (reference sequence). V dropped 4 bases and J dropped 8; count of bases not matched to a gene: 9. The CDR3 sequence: CASSFSGTGGGEPQHF. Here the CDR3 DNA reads TGTGCCAGCAGTTTCTCCGGGACAGGGGGCGGGGAGCCCCAGCATTTT.

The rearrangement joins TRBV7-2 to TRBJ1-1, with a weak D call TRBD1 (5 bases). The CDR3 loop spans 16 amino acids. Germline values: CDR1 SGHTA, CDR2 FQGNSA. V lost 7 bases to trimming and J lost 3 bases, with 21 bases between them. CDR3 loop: CASIPGRGGRDTEAFF. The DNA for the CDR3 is TGTGCCAGCATCCCTGGGAGGGGAGGTCGCGACACTGAAGCTTTCTTT.

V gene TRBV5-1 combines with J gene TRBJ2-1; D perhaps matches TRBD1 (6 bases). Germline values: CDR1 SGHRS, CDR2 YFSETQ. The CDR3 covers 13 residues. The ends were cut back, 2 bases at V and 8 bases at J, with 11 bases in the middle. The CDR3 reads CASSLSGDHEQFF. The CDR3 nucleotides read TGCGCCAGCAGCTTATCAGGGGACCATGAGCAGTTCTTC.

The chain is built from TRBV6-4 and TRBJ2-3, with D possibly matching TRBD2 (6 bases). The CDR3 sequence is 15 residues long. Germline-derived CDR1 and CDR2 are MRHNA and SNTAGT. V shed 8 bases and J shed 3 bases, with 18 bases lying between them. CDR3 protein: CASASGGATTDTQYF. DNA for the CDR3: TGTGCCAGCGCCAGTGGCGGGGCGACTACAGATACGCAGTATTTT.

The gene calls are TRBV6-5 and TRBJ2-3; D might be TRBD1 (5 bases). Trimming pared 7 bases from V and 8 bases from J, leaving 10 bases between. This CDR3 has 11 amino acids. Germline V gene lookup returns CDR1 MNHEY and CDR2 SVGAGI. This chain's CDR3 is CASMGPGTQYF. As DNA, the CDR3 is TGTGCCAGCATGGGGCCTGGTACGCAGTATTTT.